This TCR beta chain was profiled in a study of blood T cell repertoires in COVID-19. Repertoires were generated with immunoSEQ multiplex PCR, while TCRdb's copy carries only in-frame clones and drops some. The sample consists of roughly 300,000 clones, 75% to 95% of them appearing once. The TCR sequence derives from a woman in her twenties or thirties with COVID-19, enrolled during active disease. The sample consisted of peripheral blood.

The chain's CDR3 is CASSARDSALPGPQHF. Here the CDR3 DNA reads TGTGCCAGTAGTGCCCGGGACAGTGCCCTGCCGGGGCCCCAGCATTTT. The chain combines TRBV19 with TRBJ1-5, with 7 bases fitting TRBD1. Germline V gene sequence: CDR1 LNHDA, CDR2 SQIVND (reference sequence). This CDR3 is 16 amino acids long. V shed 5 bases and J 9 bases; nucleotides not matched to a gene: 16.